This T cell receptor beta chain was profiled in a study of blood T cell repertoires in COVID-19. Study overall: T cells, B-cell-depleted T cells, or PBMCs supplied cDNA or gDNA.

This CDR3 is 16 amino acids long. The V gene end was trimmed by 3 bases and the J gene end by 5 bases; junction bases not matched to a gene: 8. The germline V gene encodes CDR1 KGHDR and CDR2 SFDVKD. Repertoires were generated with immunoSEQ multiplex PCR, while TCRdb's copy carries only in-frame clones and drops some. The data contain hundreds of thousands of clones, approximately 88% of them singletons. This clonotype was sampled from a man aged 60 to 75 who had recovered from COVID-19. The chain is built from TRBV24-1 and TRBJ1-2; 10 bases are shared with TRBD1. The specimen was peripheral blood. The CDR3 sequence: CATSDPGDRGGYGYTF. The CDR3, as DNA: TGTGCCACCAGTGATCCGGGGGACAGGGGAGGGTATGGCTACACCTTC.